Included here is one T cell receptor beta chain sequence, with context. Antigen specificity is unknown. This sample is part of a study of T cell responses to AZD1222 COVID-19 vaccine. Notes on the study in general: No day 14 peak samples; only post-peak repertoires were characterized. Variant regions that are unmutated are reportedly the target of nearly half of spike-specific TCRs. White British people made up most donors, females outnumbered males, and clonal diversity was possibly underestimated. Seropositive at baseline were only six or seven AZD1222 recipients.

Data came from immunoSEQ multiplex PCR; TCRdb stores just in-frame clones and leaves some out. The table includes 110,000 or so clones, around 88% detected once. Trimming took off 3 bases at V and 2 bases at J, with 13 bases between the two ends. Looked up from germline, CDR1 is SGHRS and CDR2 is YFSETQ. This CDR3 has 15 residues. Sequencing was performed on peripheral blood, taken 28 days after the second AZD1222 dose. The TCR comes from an adult who received the AZD1222 COVID-19 vaccine. The chain employs TRBV5-1 and TRBJ2-3, with D maybe TRBD1 (6 bases). CDR3 in DNA: TGCGCCAGCAGCTCCGGGACAATTTCCACAGATACGCAGTATTTT. Protein sequence: CASSSGTISTDTQYF.